This T cell receptor beta chain emerged from a study of vaccination and CD4 T cells after COVID-19. Study as a whole: Vaccination of participants consisted of two doses of either BNT162b2 or mRNA-1273 vaccine.

CDR3 length equals 15 residues. Germline CDR1 is DFQATT and CDR2 is SNEGSKA (reference sequence). V gave up 1 base and J gave up 1 base; unmatched junction bases: 6. Treatment meaning: approximately 9-day PBMC culture with coronavirus spike peptide pools or control peptides (ViraFEST assay). TCRs were sequenced by ViraFEST after antigen-specific T cells had been expanded with peptide pools. Healthy vaccine recipients had no prior SARS-CoV-2 infection, shown by negative nucleocapsid antibodies before and after vaccination. Findings and limits, study-wide: The median number of SARS-CoV-2-reactive clonotypes increased from about 20 to 38, a change that did not reach significance.

Cultured CD4+ T cells had their DNA profiled by the Oncomine TCR Beta short-read assay. TCRdb called the PCR reads again in MiXCR, with one record for every CDR3 protein. The sample yields 14,000 to 15,000 distinct CDR3 sequences, about four fifths seen once. About this clonotype: What it binds is unknown.

This TCR was sampled from a human donor who received a COVID-19 vaccine. The gene calls are TRBV20-1 and TRBJ1-2, with 7 positions matching TRBD1. Sequencing used CD4+ T cells from blood, cultured in vitro, obtained after SARS-CoV-2 vaccination. CDR3 amino acids: CSARAGQGGNYGYTF. The CDR3 DNA is TGCAGTGCTAGAGCCGGGCAGGGGGGTAACTATGGCTACACCTTC.